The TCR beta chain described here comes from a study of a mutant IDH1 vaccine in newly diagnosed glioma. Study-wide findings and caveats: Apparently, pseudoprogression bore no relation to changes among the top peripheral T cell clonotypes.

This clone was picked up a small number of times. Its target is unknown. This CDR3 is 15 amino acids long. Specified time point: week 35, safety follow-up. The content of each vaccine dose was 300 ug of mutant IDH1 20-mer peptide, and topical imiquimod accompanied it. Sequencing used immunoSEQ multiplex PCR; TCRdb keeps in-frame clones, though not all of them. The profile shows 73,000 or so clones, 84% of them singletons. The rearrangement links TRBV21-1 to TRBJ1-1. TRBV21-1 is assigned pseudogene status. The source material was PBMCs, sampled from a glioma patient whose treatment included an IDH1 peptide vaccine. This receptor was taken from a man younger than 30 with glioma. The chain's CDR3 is CASSKGWGRSTEAFF. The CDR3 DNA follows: TGTGCCAGCAGCAAAGGATGGGGTAGGAGCACTGAAGCTTTCTTT.